A single sample gave rise to the 26 T cell receptor beta chains below, sequenced in a study of T cell responses to AZD1222 COVID-19 vaccine. Generated by immunoSEQ multiplex PCR, the TCRdb table keeps only in-frame clones and is missing some. Counted here are around 150,000 clones, more than 85% occurring once; the ten biggest clones make up around 1.2%. The specimen comprised peripheral blood, sampled 28 days after the second AZD1222 dose. The receptors shown here come from an adult who received the AZD1222 COVID-19 vaccine.

The gene calls are TRBV18 and TRBJ1-2; 10 nucleotides line up with TRBD1. Germline V CDR1 and CDR2: KGHSH, LQKENI. CDR3 length: 13 amino acids. Trimming at V came to 3 bases and at J to 12 bases, leaving 7 bases not matched to a gene. This chain's CDR3 is CASSPSGQGEHTF. Here the CDR3 DNA reads TGTGCCAGCTCACCGTCCGGACAGGGGGAGCACACCTTC.

The chain recombines TRBV6-5 with TRBJ2-5, with 11 bases fitting TRBD1. The V gene's germline CDR1 is MNHEY and CDR2 SVGAGI. The J segment lost 4 bases and the V segment lost 6 bases, leaving 4 bases of the junction unmatched. There are 14 residues in the CDR3. CDR3 sequence reads: CASRDRGRGETQYF. The CDR3 DNA is TGTGCCAGCAGGGACAGGGGGCGAGGAGAGACCCAGTACTTC.

With respect to this clone: This sample includes further DNA sequences coding for the same CDR3. The V and J genes are TRBV6-5 and TRBJ2-7; the D gene is possibly TRBD1 (5 bases). Germline V CDR1 and CDR2: MNHEY, SVGAGI. V was cut by 0 bases and J by 4 bases, with 10 bases left in between. The CDR3 covers 14 residues. CDR3 bases: TGTGCCAGCAGTTACTCGCAGGGCACGTACGAGCAGTACTTC. This sequence encodes CASSYSQGTYEQYF.

This clone was found a few times. This chain connects TRBV3-1 (or the pseudogene TRBV3-2) to TRBJ2-2; D could derive from TRBD1 or TRBD2 (5 bases each). V was pared by 10 bases and J by 4 bases, with 25 bases between. In germline, CDR1 is LGHDT, CDR2 YNNKEL (reference sequence). CDR3 size: 17 residues. In DNA, the CDR3 is TGTGCCACCCAGGTTATGGGGGACCTGCCCGGCACCGGGGAGCTGTTTTTT. Residues: CATQVMGDLPGTGELFF.

Notes on this clone: This same CDR3 is encoded by further DNA sequences in the sample. V is TRBV4-3 and J is TRBJ1-3, with 8 bases fitting TRBD1. Germline assignment: CDR1 LGHNA and CDR2 YSLEER. With 0 bases clipped from V and 0 bases from J, the junction kept 1 base outside the gene matches. The CDR3 has 16 amino acids. CDR3 amino acids: CASSQDTGGSGNTIYF. Here the CDR3 DNA reads TGCGCCAGCAGCCAAGATACAGGGGGCTCTGGAAACACCATATATTTT.

The CDR3 loop is CASSPLGQGGGYEQYF. In DNA, the CDR3 is TGTGCCAGCTCACCACTTGGACAGGGGGGAGGCTACGAGCAGTACTTC. This chain uses TRBV18 with TRBJ2-7; TRBD1 aligns across 10 bases. From germline, CDR1 is KGHSH and CDR2 LQKENI. The CDR3 covers 16 residues. The ends lost 1 base at V and 3 bases at J; junction bases unmatched: 6.

The chain recombines TRBV27 with TRBJ1-2; 7 nucleotides match TRBD1. The J segment lost 4 bases and the V segment lost 9 bases, leaving 11 bases of the junction unmatched. CDR1 is MNHEY, CDR2 SMNVEV, per germline (reference sequence). This CDR3 spans 14 amino acids. In DNA form, the CDR3 reads TGTGCCAGTGTGGGGAGGGGGCAGAGCTATGGCTACACCTTC. Amino acids: CASVGRGQSYGYTF.

The gene calls are TRBV27 and TRBJ2-2; D call uncertain. Deletions cut 5 bases from V and 6 bases from J, with 13 bases between. This CDR3 is built from 14 residues. Germline V gene data show CDR1 as MNHEY and CDR2 as SMNVEV (reference sequence). CDR3 in amino acids: CASSPQSVSGELFF. The CDR3 DNA is TGTGCCAGCAGTCCCCAGTCTGTATCCGGGGAGCTGTTTTTT.

The chain carries TRBV11-3 and TRBJ2-3; a weak D match, TRBD1 (5 bases). Germline CDR1 is SGHNT and CDR2 is YENEEA. The length of the CDR3 is 15 residues. Trimming removed 5 bases from V and 3 bases from J, with 15 bases in between. CDR3: CASSPRQGSTDTQYF. In DNA, the CDR3 is TGTGCCAGCAGCCCTCGGCAGGGTTCTACAGATACGCAGTATTTT.

V gene TRBV5-1 combines with J gene TRBJ1-3; D not certain. Germline V gene data show CDR1 as SGHRS and CDR2 as YFSETQ. The CDR3 is 15 amino acids. V lost 0 bases and J 6 bases, leaving 13 bases between the germline ends. In DNA, the CDR3 is TGCGCCAGCAGCTTGGCCGGACGTACCGAAAACACCATATATTTT. Translation: CASSLAGRTENTIYF.

The rearrangement joins TRBV9 to TRBJ1-1; 7 nucleotides agree with TRBD1. J lost 1 base, V lost 3 bases, and 9 bases had no gene match. The CDR3 is 16 amino acids. Germline-derived CDR1 and CDR2 are SGDLS and YYNGEE. The CDR3 reads CASSERTGLENTEAFF. CDR3 coding DNA: TGTGCCAGCAGCGAACGGACAGGTCTAGAGAACACTGAAGCTTTCTTT.

The chain couples TRBV18 to TRBJ2-7; TRBD1 aligns across 7 bases. Trimming cost V 1 base and J 2 bases; bases outside gene matches: 11. Germline CDR1 KGHSH, CDR2 LQKENI. This CDR3 has 17 amino acids. Written as DNA, the CDR3 is TGTGCCAGCTCACCACTCCCTAAGACAGGGATGCCCTACGAGCAGTACTTC. Its translation is CASSPLPKTGMPYEQYF.

The chain uses TRBV2 and TRBJ1-2; 8 bases agree with TRBD1. Trimming at V came to 1 base and at J to 8 bases, leaving 6 bases not matched to a gene. The length of the CDR3 is 14 residues. The germline gives CDR1 SNHLY, CDR2 FYNNEI. The CDR3 here is CASSEVRTGFGYTF. CDR3 coding DNA: TGTGCCAGCAGTGAAGTGAGGACAGGGTTCGGCTACACCTTC. The full variable domain, with the rest looked up from reference TRBV2 and TRBJ1-2, is EPEVTQTPSHQVTQMGQEVILRCVPISNHLYFYWYRQILGQKVEFLVSFYNNEISEKSEIFDDQFSVERPDGSNFTLKIRSTKLEDSAMYFCASSEVRTGFGYTFGSGTRLTVV.

The chain links TRBV4-3 to TRBJ1-2, with D possibly being TRBD1 (5 bases). The V end was cut by 1 base, the J end by 4 bases, with 10 bases between. The CDR3 covers 14 residues. From germline, CDR1 is LGHNA and CDR2 YSLEER. As DNA, the CDR3 is TGCGCCAGCAGCCAAGGTCAGGGTAGCTATGGCTACACCTTC. It encodes CASSQGQGSYGYTF.

The chain employs TRBV29-1 and TRBJ1-2, with a weak D call TRBD1 (6 bases). The V and J ends lost 1 base and 2 bases respectively, with 14 bases between them. Per germline, CDR1 SQVTM and CDR2 ANQGSEA. The CDR3 totals 15 residues. The CDR3 protein is CSVEVRGQSNYGYTF. The CDR3 bases are TGCAGCGTTGAAGTACGCGGACAGAGCAACTATGGCTACACCTTC.

This CDR3 is CASPPFYRDNSNQPQHF. The CDR3 nucleotides are TGTGCCAGCCCGCCGTTTTACAGGGATAATAGCAATCAGCCCCAGCATTTT. The genes are TRBV21-1 and TRBJ1-5; TRBD1 reflects the table's D call only, with no check against the DNA. TRBV21-1 is assigned pseudogene status. The CDR3 has 17 amino acids.

The chain is built from TRBV15 and TRBJ1-6; TRBD1 agrees at 8 bases. Unmatched junction bases numbered 10, after V lost 3 bases and J lost 6 bases. The CDR3 totals 17 residues. The germline V gene encodes CDR1 LNHNV and CDR2 YYDKDF (reference sequence). CDR3 coding DNA: TGTGCCACCAGCAGGAAAGGGACAGGTTCGGGTAATTCACCCCTCCACTTT. This translates into CATSRKGTGSGNSPLHF.

The rearrangement links TRBV7-3 to TRBJ2-3, with D hard to call. The CDR3 totals 14 residues. Trimming took 1 base from V and 1 from J, leaving 6 bases between them. CDR1 is SGHTA and CDR2 is FQGTGA in the germline V gene. The CDR3 nucleotides read TGTGCCAGCAGCTTAAACGCGGGCACAGATACGCAGTATTTT. As protein: CASSLNAGTDTQYF.

The V and J genes are TRBV9 and TRBJ2-5, with TRBD2 as a possible D gene (6 bases). The CDR3 sequence is 16 residues long. The germline V gene has CDR1 SGDLS and CDR2 YYNGEE. The germline V and J ends were trimmed by 0 bases and 2 bases, with 14 bases remaining between them. DNA for the CDR3: TGTGCCAGCAGCGTAGCTACTGGCGGGGCTCAAGAGACCCAGTACTTC. The encoded protein is CASSVATGGAQETQYF.

The V and J genes are TRBV27 and TRBJ1-2; 10 nucleotides agree with TRBD1. Germline CDR1 and CDR2: MNHEY and SMNVEV (reference sequence). This CDR3 has 15 amino acids. V lost 5 bases, J lost 6 bases, and 9 bases stayed unmatched. CDR3 region: CASSRWDRGADGYTF. The CDR3 bases are TGTGCCAGCAGTCGATGGGACAGGGGAGCGGATGGCTACACCTTC.

V and J are TRBV5-6 and TRBJ2-7; the D gene is possibly TRBD1 (5 bases). Germline CDR1 is SGHDT and CDR2 is YYEEEE. The V and J ends lost 2 bases and 7 bases respectively, with 25 bases between them. This CDR3 contains 17 residues. This chain's CDR3 is CASSFWATVGLKREQYF. For the CDR3, the DNA is TGTGCCAGCAGCTTCTGGGCTACGGTGGGGCTAAAAAGGGAGCAGTACTTC.

This clone came up a few times. The V and J genes are TRBV7-9 and TRBJ1-1, with 7 bases lining up with TRBD1. This CDR3 has 14 residues. J was trimmed by 2 bases and V by 1 base; bases with no gene match: 1. Germline V lookup: CDR1 SEHNR, CDR2 FQNEAQ (reference sequence). The CDR3 DNA reads as TGTGCCAGCAGCTTAGGAGGGGGCAACACTGAAGCTTTCTTT. Its protein is CASSLGGGNTEAFF.

This chain connects TRBV6-6 to TRBJ2-1; 12 bases are shared with TRBD2. Trimming removed 2 bases from V and 10 bases from J; junction bases left unmatched: 3. Germline CDR1 and CDR2: MNHNY and SVGAGI (reference sequence). The CDR3 has 14 residues. The CDR3 DNA reads TGTGCCAGCAGTTACCCTAGCGGGGGGGAGGAGCAGTTCTTC. Its translation is CASSYPSGGEEQFF.

Remarks on this clone: This sample also contains other DNA sequences that code for the same CDR3. The genes are TRBV7-3 and TRBJ1-1, with D maybe TRBD1 (6 bases). Trimming stripped 2 bases from V and 5 bases from J, with 9 bases between. The germline CDR1 and CDR2 sequences are SGHTA and FQGTGA. This CDR3 has 13 residues. The CDR3 DNA reads TGTGCCAGCAGCTTATATAGGGGGACTGAAGCTTTCTTT. It codes for CASSLYRGTEAFF.

This clone was seen only a few times. This chain links TRBV14 with TRBJ2-3; 8 bases fit TRBD1. This CDR3 contains 16 residues. Trimming removed 1 base from V and 4 bases from J; junction bases left unmatched: 7. The germline V gene encodes CDR1 SGHDN and CDR2 FVKESK. The CDR3 protein is CASSQGAGGRPDTQYF. Written as DNA, the CDR3 is TGTGCCAGCAGCCAAGGGGCAGGGGGCCGCCCAGATACGCAGTATTTT.

The CDR3 reads CASSSGWGPTYEQYF. The CDR3 DNA sequence: TGTGCCAGCAGTTCAGGTTGGGGGCCCACCTACGAGCAGTACTTC. The V gene is TRBV7-2, the J gene TRBJ2-7; D is perhaps TRBD1 (6 bases). Germline CDR1 and CDR2: SGHTA and FQGNSA. The CDR3 covers 15 residues. V was cut by 6 bases and J by 2 bases, with 17 bases left in between.